Listed below are T cell receptor beta chains from one sample, sequenced in a study of blood T cell repertoires in COVID-19. The table came from immunoSEQ multiplex PCR; TCRdb's copy has only in-frame clones and leaves some out. The sample gives some 170,000 clones, around 74% of which show up once; roughly 3.1% is in the top ten. The sample was peripheral blood. These receptors all stem from a man in his 70s with acute or convalescent COVID-19. The CDR3 runs from the conserved cysteine through the conserved F or W. Each record gives: D gene, J gene, V gene, clone size, CDR3 DNA, CDR3 protein. D genes are given only for firm matches. Clone sizes are given selectively: once, few, many, or a class where the clone is expanded.

>TRBD1|TRBJ2-2|TRBV7-2|once
TGTGCCAGCAGCTCACAGGGGACCGGGGAGCTGTTTTTT
CASSSQGTGELFF
>-|TRBJ2-7|TRBV4-2|-
TGTGCCAGCAGCCAAAACCGGGACTCCACCTACGAGCAGTACTTC
CASSQNRDSTYEQYF
>TRBD1|TRBJ1-2|TRBV7-2|-
TGTGCCAGCAGCTCACAGGGGGCGCATGGCTACACCTTC
CASSSQGAHGYTF
>-|TRBJ1-1|TRBV6-5|-
TGTGCCAGCAGTTACCTGACAGTCGCGTACACTGAAGCTTTCTTT
CASSYLTVAYTEAFF
>-|TRBJ2-3|TRBV3-1/TRBV3-2|-
TGTGCCAGCAGCCAAGGGACAGTTCTAAATACGCAGTATTTT
CASSQGTVLNTQYF
>TRBD1|TRBJ1-1|TRBV5-1|once
TGCGCCAGCAGCTCGGGACAGTTAATGAACACTGAAGCTTTCTTT
CASSSGQLMNTEAFF
>-|TRBJ2-2|TRBV5-1|-
TGCGCCAGCAGCGTGGACAGTCCGAACACCGGGGAGCTGTTTTTT
CASSVDSPNTGELFF
>TRBD2|TRBJ2-5|TRBV5-1|-
TGCGCCAGCAGCCCGCGACTAGCGGGAGCTGAGACCCAGTACTTC
CASSPRLAGAETQYF
>-|TRBJ1-5|TRBV6-5|-
TGTGCCACTCACTCAAGGGGGAATCAGCCCCAGCATTTT
CATHSRGNQPQHF
>-|TRBJ2-2|TRBV4-1|few
TGCGCCAGCAGCCTAAAAGCGGACAGTCGGGGCGGGGAGCTGTTTTTT
CASSLKADSRGGELFF
>TRBD2|TRBJ2-2|TRBV5-6|once
TGTGCCAGCAGGGAAAGACTAGCGGGGGTGACCGGGGAGCTGTTTTTT
CASRERLAGVTGELFF
>-|TRBJ2-7|TRBV4-1|few
TGCGCCAGCAGCCAAGATGCGAACTCTTACGAGCAGTACTTC
CASSQDANSYEQYF
>TRBD2|TRBJ2-3|TRBV5-1|few
TGCGCCAGCAGCTTGGTAGGGACTAGCGGAACCAGCACAGATACGCAGTATTTT
CASSLVGTSGTSTDTQYF
>-|TRBJ2-2|TRBV6-2/TRBV6-3|-
TGTGCCAGCAGTATCACAGGTACCGGGGAGCTGTTTTTT
CASSITGTGELFF
>TRBD2|TRBJ2-5|TRBV7-8|-
TGTGCCAGCAGCCCCTGGGGGCGGGGGGGCGCGGAGACCCAGTACTTC
CASSPWGRGGAETQYF
>TRBD2|TRBJ2-1|TRBV7-7|-
TGTGCTAGCAGCTGGGGGACTAGCGGACCGATGACCTACAATGAGCAGTTCTTC
CASSWGTSGPMTYNEQFF
>TRBD1|TRBJ2-5|TRBV19|-
TGTGCCAGCGGACAGGGACTCGGGGAGACCCAGTACTTC
CASGQGLGETQYF
>-|TRBJ1-2|TRBV10-3|once
TGTGCCATCAGTGCTCAGGGAACGCGAGGCTACACCTTC
CAISAQGTRGYTF
>-|TRBJ1-3|TRBV6-6|-
TGTGCCACCCTGGGGCCAGGAGCTGGAAACACCATATATTTT
CATLGPGAGNTIYF
>TRBD1|TRBJ1-2|TRBV28|-
TGTGCCAGCACCCCCGGGACAGGAGCTAACTATGGCTACACCTTC
CASTPGTGANYGYTF
>-|TRBJ1-4|TRBV28|-
TGTGCCAGCAGTTTAGGGAGAGGACAGAGGAATGAAAAACTGTTTTTT
CASSLGRGQRNEKLFF
>TRBD1|TRBJ1-4|TRBV18|-
TGTGCCAGCTCAGCCCAGGGGGCAGGAAATGAAAAACTGTTTTTT
CASSAQGAGNEKLFF
>-|TRBJ2-1|TRBV3-1/TRBV3-2|few
TGTGCCAGCAGCCAATCACTAGCCCACAATGAGCAGTTCTTC
CASSQSLAHNEQFF